These T cell receptor beta chains were read from a single sample in a study of T-cell memory formation after mild COVID-19. TCRdb reprocessed the 5' RACE reads with MiXCR, giving one entry per CDR3 protein. Found here are 170,000 or so distinct CDR3 sequences, about a fifth of them singletons; the top ten hold roughly 24%. The sequencing input was PBMCs or a T cell subset sorted from them (not recorded which). All receptors derive from an adult woman who had mild COVID-19 (a few samples of this study predate the infection). Cell type and time point are not known. Each CDR3 is given with its conserved first and last residue. D genes are given only for firm matches. A clone size is listed for some rows: how often the clone was seen (once, few, many), or a class if it is expanded.

clone size	J gene	V gene	CDR3 length	D gene	CDR3 protein	CDR3 DNA
few	TRBJ2-1	TRBV7-2	15	NA	CASSLFAVSGNEQFF	TGTGCCAGCAGCTTATTTGCCGTATCGGGGAATGAGCAGTTCTTC
NA	TRBJ2-1	TRBV6-1	15	TRBD2	CASSPLAGGPSEQFF	TGTGCCAGCAGCCCACTAGCGGGGGGGCCCAGTGAGCAGTTCTTC
few	TRBJ1-1	TRBV27	14	NA	CASSKGGPNTEAFF	TGTGCCAGCTCTAAAGGGGGGCCGAACACTGAAGCTTTCTTT
NA	TRBJ1-2	TRBV28	18	NA	CASSRPQAAGPTEYGYTF	TGTGCCAGCAGTCGACCCCAGGCTGCAGGGCCCACCGAGTATGGCTACACCTTC
few	TRBJ2-1	TRBV5-1	13	TRBD2	CASGREAYNEQFF	TGCGCCAGCGGGAGGGAGGCCTACAATGAGCAGTTCTTC
NA	TRBJ1-2	TRBV15	11	NA	CATSGYRDTDF	TGTGCCACCAGCGGATACCGGGACACGGACTTC
NA	TRBJ2-2	TRBV4-1	14	NA	CASSANEGTGELFF	TGCGCCAGCAGCGCCAACGAGGGCACCGGGGAGCTGTTTTTT
once	TRBJ1-6	TRBV12-3/TRBV12-4	14	TRBD1	CASSSRQGGSPLHF	TGTGCCAGCAGCTCAAGACAGGGAGGATCACCCCTCCACTTT
NA	TRBJ2-7	TRBV15	16	NA	CATSRDRTAGINEQYF	TGTGCCACCAGCAGAGATAGGACGGCAGGGATCAACGAGCAGTACTTC
NA	TRBJ2-1	TRBV5-1	17	TRBD2	CASSLELGLAVNNEQFF	TGCGCCAGCAGCTTGGAGTTGGGACTAGCGGTAAACAATGAGCAGTTCTTC
NA	TRBJ2-3	TRBV30	13	NA	CAWSMLASDTQYF	TGTGCCTGGAGTATGCTAGCGTCAGATACGCAGTATTTT
NA	TRBJ1-1	TRBV30	11	NA	CAWRGYTEAFF	TGTGCCTGGAGGGGCTACACTGAAGCTTTCTTT
NA	TRBJ2-4	TRBV4-2	14	NA	CASSQVQTKTLQYF	TGTGCCAGCAGCCAAGTGCAGACTAAGACCCTTCAGTACTTC
few	TRBJ2-7	TRBV7-2	15	NA	CASSFFGVPSREQYF	TGTGCCAGCAGCTTCTTCGGTGTGCCCTCAAGAGAGCAGTACTTC
few	TRBJ2-3	TRBV5-6	15	NA	CASSFVGGGTDTQYF	TGTGCCAGCAGCTTTGTGGGCGGGGGCACAGATACGCAGTATTTT
NA	TRBJ1-1	TRBV7-3	13	NA	CASSLLGNHEAFF	TGTGCCAGCAGCTTATTGGGTAACCATGAAGCTTTCTTT
NA	TRBJ2-2	TRBV6-4	14	NA	CASRRAGNTGELFF	TGTGCCAGCAGACGCGCCGGAAACACCGGGGAGCTGTTTTTT
few	TRBJ1-1	TRBV12-3/TRBV12-4	14	NA	CASTLQTEATEAFF	TGTGCCAGCACCCTACAGACCGAGGCTACTGAAGCTTTCTTT
few	TRBJ1-2	TRBV9	17	TRBD1	CASSVQAGTGGNYGYTF	TGTGCCAGCAGCGTTCAGGCCGGGACAGGTGGGAACTATGGCTACACCTTC
few	TRBJ2-1	TRBV29-1	11	NA	CSVDVYNEQFF	TGCAGCGTTGATGTCTACAATGAGCAGTTCTTC